A selection of T cell receptor beta chains follows, all from one sample in a study of cytomegalovirus exposure and HLA in healthy donors. The assay was immunoSEQ multiplex PCR, and TCRdb's table has in-frame clones only and misses some. The sample has 95,000 to 150,000 clones, around three fifths seen once. The sequenced material came from PBMCs. The receptor source for this set is a woman aged 40 to 49 in good health and CMV-seropositive. Both conserved end residues are part of each CDR3. D genes are given only for firm matches. Clone size is given for some rows only: seen once, a few or many times, or a class if the clone is expanded.

clone size: NA
V gene: TRBV28
J gene: TRBJ1-2
D gene: NA
CDR3 protein: CASSLPSGTNYGYTF
CDR3 DNA: TGTGCCAGCAGTTTACCCTCGGGGACTAACTATGGCTACACCTTC

clone size: NA
V gene: TRBV28
J gene: TRBJ2-7
D gene: NA
CDR3 protein: CASSLSGPTYEQYF
CDR3 DNA: TGTGCCAGCAGCCTCAGCGGGCCCACCTACGAGCAGTACTTC

clone size: NA
V gene: TRBV18
J gene: TRBJ2-1
D gene: NA
CDR3 protein: CASSPLGQAPNEQFF
CDR3 DNA: TGTGCCAGCTCACCACTGGGACAAGCCCCGAATGAGCAGTTCTTC

clone size: NA
V gene: TRBV2
J gene: TRBJ2-7
D gene: NA
CDR3 protein: CASSGETYEQYF
CDR3 DNA: TGTGCCAGCAGTGGAGAGACCTACGAGCAGTACTTC

clone size: NA
V gene: TRBV27
J gene: TRBJ1-5
D gene: TRBD1
CDR3 protein: CASSFERALTGVYQPQHF
CDR3 DNA: TGTGCCAGCAGTTTCGAAAGGGCTTTGACAGGGGTATATCAGCCCCAGCATTTT

clone size: NA
V gene: TRBV7-9
J gene: TRBJ1-4
D gene: TRBD1
CDR3 protein: CASSLSRGRGEKLFF
CDR3 DNA: TGTGCCAGCAGCTTGTCCAGGGGGCGGGGTGAAAAACTGTTTTTT

clone size: NA
V gene: TRBV7-9
J gene: TRBJ2-3
D gene: NA
CDR3 protein: CASSRLTSTDTQYF
CDR3 DNA: TGTGCCAGCAGTCGGTTAACTAGCACAGATACGCAGTATTTT

clone size: once
V gene: TRBV7-9
J gene: TRBJ2-5
D gene: TRBD2
CDR3 protein: CASSPAGVGETQYF
CDR3 DNA: TGTGCCAGCAGCCCCGCGGGGGTAGGAGAGACCCAGTACTTC

clone size: NA
V gene: TRBV5-4
J gene: TRBJ2-5
D gene: TRBD2
CDR3 protein: CASSPGLDLKETQYF
CDR3 DNA: TGTGCCAGCAGCCCGGGACTAGACCTTAAAGAGACCCAGTACTTC

clone size: NA
V gene: TRBV9
J gene: TRBJ1-5
D gene: NA
CDR3 protein: CASSVGDQPQHF
CDR3 DNA: TGTGCCAGCAGCGTAGGAGATCAGCCCCAGCATTTT

clone size: NA
V gene: TRBV5-6
J gene: TRBJ2-7
D gene: TRBD1
CDR3 protein: CASSSPGQGYEQYF
CDR3 DNA: TGTGCCAGCAGCTCGCCGGGACAGGGCTACGAGCAGTACTTC

clone size: NA
V gene: TRBV7-8
J gene: TRBJ2-7
D gene: TRBD2
CDR3 protein: CASSGSGGAYEQYF
CDR3 DNA: TGTGCCAGCAGCGGTAGCGGGGGGGCCTACGAGCAGTACTTC

clone size: NA
V gene: TRBV2
J gene: TRBJ2-5
D gene: TRBD2
CDR3 protein: CASSEALGGGTETQYF
CDR3 DNA: TGTGCCAGCAGTGAAGCGCTTGGCGGGGGGACGGAGACCCAGTACTTC

clone size: NA
V gene: TRBV10-3
J gene: TRBJ2-7
D gene: TRBD2
CDR3 protein: CAITDSGIYEQYF
CDR3 DNA: TGTGCCATCACAGATAGCGGGATTTACGAGCAGTACTTC

clone size: NA
V gene: TRBV27
J gene: TRBJ1-5
D gene: TRBD1
CDR3 protein: CAAGDREDQPQHF
CDR3 DNA: TGTGCCGCCGGGGACAGAGAAGATCAGCCCCAGCATTTT

clone size: NA
V gene: TRBV5-1
J gene: TRBJ1-3
D gene: NA
CDR3 protein: CASSSTPGISGNTIYF
CDR3 DNA: TGCGCCAGCAGCTCAACCCCGGGGATTTCTGGAAACACCATATATTTT

clone size: few
V gene: TRBV6-1
J gene: TRBJ1-6
D gene: NA
CDR3 protein: CASLTSSYNSPLHF
CDR3 DNA: TGTGCCAGTCTGACAAGCTCCTATAATTCACCCCTCCACTTT

clone size: few
V gene: TRBV10-3
J gene: TRBJ1-1
D gene: TRBD1
CDR3 protein: CATTGEGAEAFF
CDR3 DNA: TGTGCCACCACAGGGGAAGGGGCTGAAGCTTTCTTT

clone size: few
V gene: TRBV5-1
J gene: TRBJ2-5
D gene: TRBD1
CDR3 protein: CASSMTGSQETQYF
CDR3 DNA: TGCGCCAGCAGCATGACAGGGTCCCAAGAGACCCAGTACTTC

clone size: NA
V gene: TRBV6-5
J gene: TRBJ1-6
D gene: NA
CDR3 protein: CASSYGGPIYNSPLHF
CDR3 DNA: TGTGCCAGCAGTTACGGGGGCCCTATCTATAATTCACCCCTCCACTTT

clone size: NA
V gene: TRBV7-2
J gene: TRBJ1-5
D gene: TRBD1
CDR3 protein: CASSTDRGNQPQHF
CDR3 DNA: TGTGCCAGCAGCACGGACAGGGGCAACCAGCCCCAGCATTTT

clone size: few
V gene: TRBV2
J gene: TRBJ2-3
D gene: NA
CDR3 protein: CASRRDTEGTQYF
CDR3 DNA: TGTGCCAGCAGAAGGGACACGGAAGGTACGCAGTATTTT

clone size: NA
V gene: TRBV6-4
J gene: TRBJ2-2
D gene: TRBD1
CDR3 protein: CASSVDGQGGTGELFF
CDR3 DNA: TGTGCCAGCAGTGTGGACGGACAGGGGGGCACCGGGGAGCTGTTTTTT

clone size: NA
V gene: TRBV6-5
J gene: TRBJ1-1
D gene: NA
CDR3 protein: CASSNFQGNTEAFF
CDR3 DNA: TGTGCCAGCAGCAACTTCCAGGGGAACACTGAAGCTTTCTTT

clone size: NA
V gene: TRBV5-1
J gene: TRBJ2-7
D gene: NA
CDR3 protein: CASSKGEGRNEQYF
CDR3 DNA: TGCGCCAGCAGCAAGGGGGAGGGGCGGAACGAGCAGTACTTC

clone size: once
V gene: TRBV4-2
J gene: TRBJ2-1
D gene: NA
CDR3 protein: CATRRAGTVGNEQFF
CDR3 DNA: TGTGCCACCCGGCGGGCCGGGACTGTGGGCAATGAGCAGTTCTTC

clone size: NA
V gene: TRBV7-5
J gene: TRBJ2-7
D gene: NA
CDR3 protein: CARSLGDRGPYEQYF
CDR3 DNA: TGTGCCAGAAGCTTAGGGGACAGGGGGCCCTACGAGCAGTACTTC

clone size: NA
V gene: TRBV7-2
J gene: TRBJ2-1
D gene: TRBD2
CDR3 protein: CASRPTSVNEQFF
CDR3 DNA: TGTGCCAGCAGGCCGACTAGCGTGAATGAGCAGTTCTTC

clone size: NA
V gene: TRBV5-1
J gene: TRBJ2-2
D gene: NA
CDR3 protein: CASSLGATSNTGELFF
CDR3 DNA: TGCGCCAGCAGCTTGGGGGCTACTTCGAACACCGGGGAGCTGTTTTTT

clone size: NA
V gene: TRBV30
J gene: TRBJ1-5
D gene: TRBD1
CDR3 protein: CAWTVAGGFQPQHF
CDR3 DNA: TGTGCCTGGACCGTAGCAGGGGGCTTTCAGCCCCAGCATTTT

clone size: NA
V gene: TRBV25-1
J gene: TRBJ2-1
D gene: TRBD2
CDR3 protein: CASSDAGGNNEQFF
CDR3 DNA: TGTGCCAGCAGTGATGCGGGAGGGAACAATGAGCAGTTCTTC

clone size: once
V gene: TRBV29-1
J gene: TRBJ2-5
D gene: NA
CDR3 protein: CSVAQYQETQYF
CDR3 DNA: TGCAGCGTTGCGCAGTACCAAGAGACCCAGTACTTC

clone size: NA
V gene: TRBV7-2
J gene: TRBJ2-1
D gene: NA
CDR3 protein: CASSPEPSGGEQFF
CDR3 DNA: TGTGCCAGCAGCCCAGAACCTAGTGGCGGTGAGCAGTTCTTC

clone size: few
V gene: TRBV6-1
J gene: TRBJ2-5
D gene: TRBD2
CDR3 protein: CASSEELARGETQYF
CDR3 DNA: TGTGCCAGCAGTGAGGAACTAGCGAGGGGAGAGACCCAGTACTTC

clone size: NA
V gene: TRBV28
J gene: TRBJ2-1
D gene: TRBD2
CDR3 protein: CASLSLAGVNEQFF
CDR3 DNA: TGTGCCAGCCTCTCATTAGCGGGAGTCAATGAGCAGTTCTTC

clone size: NA
V gene: TRBV27
J gene: TRBJ1-1
D gene: NA
CDR3 protein: CASNEGGLNTEAFF
CDR3 DNA: TGTGCCAGCAATGAGGGGGGGCTAAACACTGAAGCTTTCTTT

clone size: NA
V gene: TRBV6-5
J gene: TRBJ1-2
D gene: TRBD1
CDR3 protein: CASSYGPSGQGGGYTF
CDR3 DNA: TGTGCCAGCAGTTACGGGCCCTCGGGACAGGGGGGTGGCTACACCTTC

clone size: NA
V gene: TRBV14
J gene: TRBJ2-7
D gene: TRBD1
CDR3 protein: CASSHRGSYEQYF
CDR3 DNA: TGTGCCAGCAGCCACAGGGGGTCCTACGAGCAGTACTTC

clone size: few
V gene: TRBV6-1
J gene: TRBJ2-1
D gene: TRBD2
CDR3 protein: CASSGWTSGGSSYNEQFF
CDR3 DNA: TGTGCCAGCAGTGGCTGGACTAGCGGGGGAAGCTCCTACAATGAGCAGTTCTTC

clone size: many
V gene: TRBV7-3
J gene: TRBJ2-1
D gene: NA
CDR3 protein: CASSLGVNSYNEQFF
CDR3 DNA: TGTGCCAGCAGCTTGGGTGTAAACAGCTACAATGAGCAGTTCTTC

clone size: NA
V gene: TRBV6-5
J gene: TRBJ2-3
D gene: TRBD2
CDR3 protein: CASRLAGGSDTQYF
CDR3 DNA: TGTGCCAGCAGGCTAGCGGGGGGTTCAGATACGCAGTATTTT

clone size: NA
V gene: TRBV7-9
J gene: TRBJ2-7
D gene: NA
CDR3 protein: CASSSPTSPPYEQYF
CDR3 DNA: TGTGCCAGCAGCAGTCCGACTAGTCCCCCCTACGAGCAGTACTTC

clone size: NA
V gene: TRBV28
J gene: TRBJ2-7
D gene: TRBD2
CDR3 protein: CASSFGGGQGEGEQYF
CDR3 DNA: TGTGCCAGCAGTTTCGGGGGGGGGCAGGGCGAAGGCGAGCAGTACTTC

clone size: NA
V gene: TRBV7-8
J gene: TRBJ2-7
D gene: NA
CDR3 protein: CASSLEQDYAYEQYF
CDR3 DNA: TGTGCCAGCAGCTTAGAGCAGGACTACGCCTACGAGCAGTACTTC

clone size: NA
V gene: TRBV7-9
J gene: TRBJ2-3
D gene: NA
CDR3 protein: CASSFTENTQYF
CDR3 DNA: TGTGCCAGCAGCTTTACAGAGAATACGCAGTATTTT

clone size: NA
V gene: TRBV6-5
J gene: TRBJ2-7
D gene: TRBD2
CDR3 protein: CASRSGLAGPYEQYF
CDR3 DNA: TGTGCCAGCAGATCCGGACTAGCGGGACCTTACGAGCAGTACTTC